The sequence of this T cell receptor (beta chain) was determined in a study of blood T cell repertoires in COVID-19. At the level of the study: PBMCs, B-cell-depleted T cells, or T cells provided the cDNA or gDNA that made up the material.

The CDR3 runs to 13 residues. Trimming pared 5 bases from V and 2 bases from J, leaving 9 bases between. Germline CDR1 SGHTA, CDR2 FQGNSA. Here immunoSEQ multiplex PCR was the method, and the copy in TCRdb shows in-frame clones only, minus some. The sample records around 68,000 clones, approximately 79% being singletons. This sequence was found in a woman aged 50 to 60 with acute or convalescent COVID-19. Sequencing was done on a sample of peripheral blood. The gene calls are TRBV7-2 and TRBJ2-5, with a weak D call TRBD1 (6 bases). CDR3 sequence: CASSGTNQETQYF. The CDR3 DNA reads as TGTGCCAGCAGCGGGACAAATCAAGAGACCCAGTACTTC.